This note documents a single T cell receptor (beta chain) sequence. Only in-frame clones appear in the TCRdb table, and some are missing; sequencing was by immunoSEQ multiplex PCR. The sample has approximately 100,000 clones; 65% to 85% are singletons. The source of the sample is a study of control samples from healthy donors and cancer patients. Source material: PBMCs. The receptor was isolated from a man between 65 and 85 years old with lung cancer.

CDR3 in amino acids: CAWGQGQAKGGELFF. The CDR3 DNA follows: TGTGCCTGGGGACAAGGACAGGCCAAGGGCGGGGAGCTGTTTTTT. The chain recombines TRBV30 with TRBJ2-2; 7 nucleotides match TRBD1. Trimming took 5 bases from V and 7 from J; bases not matched to a gene: 13. CDR1 is GTSNPN, CDR2 SVGIG, per germline (reference sequence). CDR3 length: 15 amino acids.